These 24 T cell receptor beta chains originate from one sample sequenced in a study of T cell repertoires in cytomegalovirus infection. From the reads, TCRdb called clonotypes with MiXCR, one entry per CDR3 protein. The sample has over 300,000 distinct CDR3 sequences; about 17% are singletons. Sequencing input: PBMCs. All receptors come from a human donor in good health (CMV status not recorded). Some clones in this sample may be carry-over from other donors' samples.

The rearrangement joins TRBV20-1 to TRBJ1-5; 10 nucleotides line up with TRBD1. There are 15 residues in the CDR3. The germline CDR1 and CDR2 sequences are DFQATT and SNEGSKA (reference sequence). The trim removed 4 bases at V and 0 bases at J, leaving 3 bases unmatched. The DNA of the CDR3 is TGCAGTGCTACGACAGGGGGCTATAGCAATCAGCCCCAGCATTTT. Translating it yields CSATTGGYSNQPQHF.

This clonotype was detected only a few times. The genes are TRBV3-1 and TRBJ1-2; 10 bases line up with TRBD1. The CDR3 is 18 amino acids. Germline V gene sequence: CDR1 LGHDT, CDR2 YNNKEL (reference sequence). Germline trimming cut 6 bases from V and 0 bases from J; bases unmatched to any gene: 13. CDR3 DNA sequence: TGTGCCAGCAGGTCGGGACCGGGACAGGGGCCAACTAACTATGGCTACACCTTC. It specifies CASRSGPGQGPTNYGYTF.

This clonotype was picked up many times. The rearrangement links TRBV12-3 or TRBV12-4 to TRBJ1-5; D is unresolved. The CDR3 loop spans 12 amino acids. With 6 bases removed from V and 4 bases from J, the gap between germline ends came to 7 bases. CDR3: CASRGGNQPQHF. CDR3 nucleotides: TGTGCCAGCAGGGGAGGAAATCAGCCCCAGCATTTT.

This clonotype was seen only a few times. V and J are TRBV2 and TRBJ1-4; 10 bases map to TRBD1. J was trimmed by 5 bases and V by 1 base; bases with no gene match: 1. Germline CDR1 is SNHLY and CDR2 is FYNNEI. The CDR3 sequence is 15 residues long. CDR3 sequence reads: CASSEGGQGNEKLFF. In nucleotides, the CDR3 is TGTGCCAGCAGTGAAGGGGGACAGGGGAATGAAAAACTGTTTTTT. The full variable domain, rest sourced from reference TRBV2 and TRBJ1-4, is EPEVTQTPSHQVTQMGQEVILRCVPISNHLYFYWYRQILGQKVEFLVSFYNNEISEKSEIFDDQFSVERPDGSNFTLKIRSTKLEDSAMYFCASSEGGQGNEKLFFGSGTQLSVL.

At least ten counts were recorded for this clonotype. The rearrangement uses TRBV7-9 and TRBJ2-7, with a possible D match to TRBD2 (6 bases). Trimming left V 0 bases short and J 4 bases short, with 16 bases between. The CDR3 extends over 16 amino acids. In germline, CDR1 is SEHNR, CDR2 FQNEAQ (reference sequence). The CDR3 reads CASSLALSGELYEQYF. The CDR3 DNA reads as TGTGCCAGCAGCTTAGCGCTATCGGGGGAACTTTACGAGCAGTACTTC. Complete variable domain (other parts from reference TRBV7-9 and TRBJ2-7): DTGVSQNPRHKITKRGQNVTFRCDPISEHNRLYWYRQTLGQGPEFLTYFQNEAQLEKSRLLSDRFSAERPKGSFSTLEIQRTEQGDSAMYLCASSLALSGELYEQYFGPGTRLTVT.

This clonotype turned up a few times. This chain joins TRBV6-1 and TRBJ1-6; D is possibly TRBD1 (5 bases). The V end lost 4 bases, the J end lost 9 bases, and 13 bases lay between the germline ends. The CDR3 covers 14 residues. Germline CDR1 reads MNHNS; CDR2 reads SASEGT. CDR3 DNA: TGTGCCAGCAGTGTACCAGGGATGATTTCACCCCTCCACTTT. This codes for CASSVPGMISPLHF.

The chain combines TRBV19 with TRBJ2-7, with TRBD2 matching 7 bases. CDR1 is LNHDA, CDR2 SQIVND, per germline (reference sequence). This CDR3 region has 15 residues. The V gene end was trimmed by 3 bases and the J gene end by 0 bases; junction bases not matched to a gene: 5. The CDR3 DNA is TGTGCCAGTAGTATGCGTAGCGGGCTCTCCTACGAGCAGTACTTC. This sequence encodes CASSMRSGLSYEQYF. The whole variable domain, remainder taken from reference TRBV19 and TRBJ2-7, is DGGITQSPKYLFRKEGQNVTLSCEQNLNHDAMYWYRQDPGQGLRLIYYSQIVNDFQKGDIAEGYSVSREKKESFPLTVTSAQKNPTAFYLCASSMRSGLSYEQYFGPGTRLTVT.

This clonotype was seen more than once but under ten times. The V and J genes are TRBV28 and TRBJ1-6; a weak D match, TRBD1 (5 bases). The CDR3 totals 16 residues. Germline V gene data show CDR1 as MDHEN and CDR2 as SYDVKM. The ends were cut back, 4 bases at V and 5 bases at J, with 15 bases in the middle. As DNA, the CDR3 is TGTGCCAGCAGTTCAGACCGGGGCCGGGATAATTCACCCCTCCACTTT. This codes for CASSSDRGRDNSPLHF.

This clonotype showed up many times. V gene TRBV7-9 combines with J gene TRBJ1-1, with 7 positions matching TRBD1. The CDR3 covers 15 residues. Germline V CDR1 and CDR2: SEHNR, FQNEAQ (reference sequence). V shed 1 base, J shed 1 base, and the junction held 3 bases outside the gene matches. The CDR3 here is CASSLGRGANTEAFF. The CDR3 DNA reads as TGTGCCAGCAGCTTAGGCAGGGGGGCGAACACTGAAGCTTTCTTT.

This CDR3 reads CASRLVTGEETQYF. In DNA, the CDR3 is TGTGCCAGCAGACTAGTTACGGGGGAAGAGACCCAGTACTTC. V usage is TRBV7-9 and J usage is TRBJ2-5, with a weak D call TRBD2 (6 bases). The CDR3 extends over 14 amino acids. In germline, CDR1 is SEHNR, CDR2 FQNEAQ (reference sequence). Trimming shortened V by 6 bases and J by 3 bases, and 14 bases separated the two germline ends.

This chain connects TRBV2 to TRBJ1-6; D perhaps matches TRBD1 (5 bases). Looked up from germline, CDR1 is SNHLY and CDR2 is FYNNEI. V lost 6 bases, J lost 7 bases, and 16 bases lay in between. The length of the CDR3 is 15 residues. The CDR3 coding sequence is TGTGCCAGCAGAGGTGGGCTTTGGGGGAATTCACCCCTCCACTTT. Protein sequence: CASRGGLWGNSPLHF.

This clonotype came up many times. CDR3 nucleotides: TGTGCCAGCAGCTCGCTTCCTAACTCGGGCTCACCCCTCCACTTT. Protein sequence: CASSSLPNSGSPLHF. J is TRBJ1-6 and V is TRBV7-9; D uncertain. Germline CDR1 and CDR2: SEHNR and FQNEAQ (reference sequence). V dropped 4 bases and J dropped 10 bases, with 17 bases sitting between them. The CDR3 has 15 amino acids.

The rearrangement links TRBV25-1 to TRBJ2-3; D assignment may be TRBD1 or TRBD2 (5 bases each). The germline V gene encodes CDR1 MGHDK and CDR2 SYGVNS. The CDR3 has 15 residues. V lost 1 base to trimming and J lost 4 bases, with 12 bases between them. CDR3 nucleotide sequence: TGTGCCAGCAGTGAATTGGGACGGGTGGCAGATACGCAGTATTTT. This sequence encodes CASSELGRVADTQYF.

V usage is TRBV6-2 or TRBV6-3 and J usage is TRBJ1-1; 9 bases are a match to TRBD1. The CDR3 is made up of 17 amino acids. The V gene's germline CDR1 is MNHEY and CDR2 SVGEGT. V dropped 6 bases and J dropped 6; count of bases not matched to a gene: 17. The CDR3 sequence: CASSMPGDRAGRAEAFF. The CDR3 DNA sequence: TGTGCCAGCAGCATGCCTGGGGACAGGGCTGGTCGCGCTGAAGCTTTCTTT.

V is TRBV12-3 or TRBV12-4 and J is TRBJ2-1; D call uncertain. The CDR3 loop spans 12 amino acids. V was cut by 5 bases and J by 2 bases, with 4 bases left in between. This CDR3 reads CASSRTYNEQFF. The DNA of the CDR3 is TGTGCCAGCAGTCGAACCTACAATGAGCAGTTCTTC.

The sample holds many counts of this clonotype. This chain uses TRBV2 with TRBJ2-5; D is ambiguous. The CDR3 extends over 14 amino acids. In germline, CDR1 is SNHLY, CDR2 FYNNEI. With 0 bases removed from V and 2 bases from J, the gap between germline ends came to 7 bases. The CDR3 nucleotides read TGTGCCAGCAGTGAAGCGCTCCTACAAGAGACCCAGTACTTC. Translated: CASSEALLQETQYF.

This sequence joins TRBV20-1 and TRBJ2-3; no definite D call. Germline V gene sequence: CDR1 DFQATT, CDR2 SNEGSKA (reference sequence). V lost 1 base to trimming and J lost 1 base, with 9 bases between them. The CDR3 runs to 14 residues. The CDR3 loop reads CSARVPDGTDTQYF. CDR3 sequence (DNA): TGCAGTGCTAGAGTACCTGACGGCACAGATACGCAGTATTTT.

The chain combines TRBV19 with TRBJ2-2, with 11 bases fitting TRBD1. CDR3 size: 14 residues. J was trimmed by 8 bases and V by 7 bases; bases with no gene match: 6. Germline V CDR1 and CDR2: LNHDA, SQIVND (reference sequence). CDR3 loop: CASTRDRGSGELFF. The DNA for the CDR3 is TGTGCCAGTACCCGGGACAGGGGGTCAGGGGAGCTGTTTTTT. Complete variable domain (other parts from reference TRBV19 and TRBJ2-2): DGGITQSPKYLFRKEGQNVTLSCEQNLNHDAMYWYRQDPGQGLRLIYYSQIVNDFQKGDIAEGYSVSREKKESFPLTVTSAQKNPTAFYLCASTRDRGSGELFFGEGSRLTVL.

The chain couples TRBV7-9 to TRBJ2-7, with D possibly called TRBD1 or TRBD2 (5 bases each). Trimming pared 6 bases from V and 5 bases from J, leaving 17 bases between. This CDR3 contains 14 residues. The germline V gene encodes CDR1 SEHNR and CDR2 FQNEAQ (reference sequence). CDR3 in DNA: TGTGCCAGCAGACTAGGTTCAGGGACGGACGAGCAGTACTTC. Encoded protein: CASRLGSGTDEQYF.

This clonotype has a count of ten or more. V usage is TRBV6-1 and J usage is TRBJ2-5, with 11 bases matching TRBD1. V lost 5 bases, J lost 4 bases, and 9 bases stayed unmatched. CDR3 length equals 16 residues. Germline CDR1 MNHNS, CDR2 SASEGT. This CDR3 reads CASSQDRGRMGETQYF. The CDR3 DNA reads TGTGCCAGCAGTCAGGACAGGGGGCGGATGGGAGAGACCCAGTACTTC.

This chain uses TRBV24-1 with TRBJ2-1, with 8 bases that match TRBD2. The germline CDR1 and CDR2 sequences are KGHDR and SFDVKD. The J segment lost 4 bases and the V segment lost 7 bases, leaving 23 bases of the junction unmatched. This CDR3 is 20 amino acids long. CDR3 DNA: TGTGCCACCAGCGACCCCACCGGGACACCCGGACTAGCTTCTTACAATGAGCAGTTCTTC. Protein: CATSDPTGTPGLASYNEQFF.

This clonotype was observed a few times. The chain carries TRBV20-1 and TRBJ1-1, with 7 bases identical to TRBD1. CDR3 size: 13 residues. Unmatched junction bases numbered 7, after V lost 5 bases and J lost 4 bases. Germline CDR1 is DFQATT and CDR2 is SNEGSKA (reference sequence). The CDR3 DNA is TGCAGTGCTGGACGCCGGGACAGCACTGAAGCTTTCTTT. Residues: CSAGRRDSTEAFF.

The V gene is TRBV28, the J gene TRBJ2-2; 7 positions agree with TRBD1. CDR1 and CDR2 (germline): MDHEN, SYDVKM. The CDR3 loop spans 15 amino acids. V dropped 4 bases and J dropped 4; count of bases not matched to a gene: 6. In DNA form, the CDR3 reads TGTGCCAGCAGTTCACGCCCAGGGGGCACCGGGGAGCTGTTTTTT. This gives the protein CASSSRPGGTGELFF.

The rearrangement links TRBV5-4 to TRBJ2-5; D remains ambiguous. The CDR3 consists of 12 residues. Between the trimmed V and J ends, which lost 4 bases and 2 bases, there was a span of 6 bases. Per germline, CDR1 SGHNT and CDR2 YYREEE (reference sequence). The CDR3: CASSIPQETQYF. The CDR3 DNA sequence: TGTGCCAGCAGCATACCACAAGAGACCCAGTACTTC.